The 3 T cell receptor beta chains reported below all come from one sample, sequenced in a study of T-cell memory formation after mild COVID-19. TCRdb re-called the 5' RACE reads with MiXCR, one entry per CDR3 protein. The top ten clones hold 39% of a sample with roughly 89,000 distinct CDR3 sequences, roughly 15% of them seen once. Sequenced material: PBMCs or a T cell subset sorted from them (not recorded which). The receptors come from a man between 18 and 29 years old who had mild COVID-19 (a few samples of this study predate the infection). Cell type and time point are not known.

V gene TRBV27 combines with J gene TRBJ2-1; D perhaps matches TRBD2 (6 bases). Trimming left V 5 bases short and J 4 bases short, with 15 bases between. The CDR3 has 15 residues. CDR1 and CDR2 (germline): MNHEY, SMNVEV (reference sequence). The DNA for the CDR3 is TGTGCCAGCAGTACGTGGGGAGGTACGTACAATGAGCAGTTCTTC. Amino acids: CASSTWGGTYNEQFF.

This clonotype was counted many times. The chain carries TRBV10-3 and TRBJ2-2; D is undetermined. Germline V gene data show CDR1 as ENHRY and CDR2 as SYGVKD. The CDR3 sequence is 16 residues long. V lost 2 bases and J 0 bases, leaving 10 bases between the germline ends. CDR3 sequence (DNA): TGTGCCATCAGTGAGGTCTCAGCCGCGAACACCGGGGAGCTGTTTTTT. Encoded protein: CAISEVSAANTGELFF.

Ten or more counts support this clonotype. This chain connects TRBV29-1 to TRBJ2-3, with TRBD1 identical over 7 bases. The CDR3 consists of 13 residues. The J segment lost 5 bases and the V segment lost 4 bases, leaving 6 bases of the junction unmatched. Germline V lookup: CDR1 SQVTM, CDR2 ANQGSEA. CDR3 sequence reads: CSVGGTVGDTQYF. The CDR3, as DNA: TGCAGCGTTGGGGGGACAGTAGGAGATACGCAGTATTTT.